Each of the 28 T cell receptor beta chains below was sequenced from the same sample in a study of blood T cell repertoires in COVID-19. TCRdb's table, derived via immunoSEQ multiplex PCR, lists solely in-frame clones and lacks some. The data show over 55,000 clones, 83% seen once. The sample was peripheral blood. These receptors were obtained from a man aged 45 to 65 with active COVID-19.

V gene TRBV28 combines with J gene TRBJ2-5, with TRBD2 matching 7 bases. This CDR3 is built from 14 residues. Germline V lookup: CDR1 MDHEN, CDR2 SYDVKM. Trimming at V came to 2 bases and at J to 5 bases, leaving 5 bases not matched to a gene. The CDR3 bases are TGTGCCAGCAGTTTAGGGGGGGGTCAGGAGACCCAGTACTTC. Residues: CASSLGGGQETQYF. Using reference TRBV28 and TRBJ2-5 for the parts outside the CDR3, the full variable domain is DVKVTQSSRYLVKRTGEKVFLECVQDMDHENMFWYRQDPGLGLRLIYFSYDVKMKEKGDIPEGYSVSREKKERFSLILESASTNQTSMYLCASSLGGGQETQYFGPGTRLLVL.

The chain is built from TRBV28 and TRBJ2-2; D unresolved. Germline values: CDR1 MDHEN, CDR2 SYDVKM. The V end lost 5 bases, the J end lost 0 bases, and 4 bases lay between the germline ends. The CDR3 is 13 amino acids. CDR3 DNA: TGTGCCAGCAGTCCTCCGAACACCGGGGAGCTGTTTTTT. Protein product: CASSPPNTGELFF.

This clone was recorded a few times. This chain joins TRBV5-1 and TRBJ2-7, with a tentative D call TRBD1 (6 bases). Germline V lookup: CDR1 SGHRS, CDR2 YFSETQ. With 6 bases removed from V and 0 bases from J, the gap between germline ends came to 13 bases. The CDR3 runs to 14 residues. The CDR3 here is CASKLTGSSYEQYF. The CDR3 nucleotides are TGCGCCAGCAAACTTACAGGGTCCTCCTACGAGCAGTACTTC.

The chain employs TRBV28 and TRBJ1-2; D uncertain. V lost 8 bases, J lost 4 bases, and 11 bases lay in between. The CDR3 sequence is 12 residues long. Germline lookup yields CDR1 MDHEN and CDR2 SYDVKM. CDR3 sequence: CASLASPYGYTF. The CDR3 DNA is TGTGCCAGCTTAGCTAGTCCCTATGGCTACACCTTC.

The chain is built from TRBV6-5 and TRBJ2-1, with TRBD2 matching over 9 bases. J lost 4 bases, V lost 4 bases, and 2 bases had no gene match. This CDR3 region has 14 residues. In germline, CDR1 is MNHEY, CDR2 SVGAGI. The CDR3 coding sequence is TGTGCCAGCAGTTCACTAGCGGGTTACAATGAGCAGTTCTTC. Its translation: CASSSLAGYNEQFF.

This chain joins TRBV6-5 and TRBJ2-3, with 8 bases fitting TRBD2. Trimming took 2 bases from V and 4 from J; bases not matched to a gene: 8. Per germline, CDR1 MNHEY and CDR2 SVGAGI. This CDR3 spans 16 amino acids. The CDR3 loop is CASSYISGAVADTQYF. The CDR3, as DNA: TGTGCCAGCAGTTACATTAGCGGGGCGGTCGCAGATACGCAGTATTTT.

V gene TRBV3-1 (or the pseudogene TRBV3-2) combines with J gene TRBJ2-7; TRBD1 agrees at 8 bases. V lost 2 bases to trimming and J lost 2 bases; unmatched junction nucleotides: 2. Germline V lookup: CDR1 LGHDT, CDR2 YNNKEL (reference sequence). The CDR3 has 14 amino acids. The CDR3 here is CASSQLDRAYEQYF. In DNA, the CDR3 is TGTGCCAGCAGCCAACTGGACAGGGCCTACGAGCAGTACTTC.

J is TRBJ2-2 and V is TRBV5-6, with 11 positions matching TRBD2. J lost 4 bases, V lost 2 bases, and 1 base had no gene match. Germline V gene sequence: CDR1 SGHDT, CDR2 YYEEEE. This CDR3 has 15 residues. The CDR3 loop is CASSFTSGSTGELFF. The CDR3 coding sequence is TGTGCCAGCAGCTTTACTAGCGGGAGCACCGGGGAGCTGTTTTTT.

The rearrangement links TRBV5-5 to TRBJ2-1; D not certain. Germline V gene lookup returns CDR1 SGHKS and CDR2 YYEKEE (reference sequence). V was pared by 0 bases and J by 6 bases, with 7 bases between. There are 13 residues in the CDR3. This CDR3 is CASSLAASNEQFF. The CDR3, as DNA: TGTGCCAGCAGCTTGGCGGCTAGCAATGAGCAGTTCTTC.

V and J are TRBV6-2 or TRBV6-3 and TRBJ2-1; TRBD2 matches at 11 bases. Looked up from germline, CDR1 is MNHEY and CDR2 is SVGEGT. V lost 4 bases to trimming and J lost 6 bases; unmatched junction nucleotides: 5. The CDR3 extends over 15 amino acids. This chain's CDR3 is CASSSSGTSGNEQFF. CDR3 sequence (DNA): TGTGCCAGCAGTTCTTCCGGGACTAGCGGCAATGAGCAGTTCTTC.

This chain joins TRBV6-5 and TRBJ2-5; D might be TRBD2 (5 bases). Germline V CDR1 and CDR2: MNHEY, SVGAGI. The CDR3 spans 16 residues. V shed 0 bases and J shed 5 bases, with 16 bases lying between them. The CDR3 nucleotides read TGTGCCAGCAGTTACTCGTCTGGACTTAGTGGGGAGACCCAGTACTTC. Its translation: CASSYSSGLSGETQYF.

The chain is built from TRBV5-5 and TRBJ1-5; D gene uncertain. The CDR3 totals 15 residues. V lost 0 bases, J lost 1 base, and 8 bases lay in between. Per germline, CDR1 SGHKS and CDR2 YYEKEE (reference sequence). The CDR3: CASSLGLQSNQPQHF. The CDR3 DNA follows: TGTGCCAGCAGCTTGGGCCTGCAGAGCAATCAGCCCCAGCATTTT.

V gene TRBV19 combines with J gene TRBJ1-4, with a tentative D call TRBD1 (6 bases). The CDR3 runs to 16 residues. Germline loops: CDR1 LNHDA, CDR2 SQIVND (reference sequence). Deletions cut 5 bases from V and 7 bases from J, with 20 bases between. CDR3 coding DNA: TGTGCCAGTAGTCCTACGTCCGGGACAAGGGGTGAAAAACTGTTTTTT. Translating gives CASSPTSGTRGEKLFF.

The chain employs TRBV19 and TRBJ2-3, with TRBD1 matching over 10 bases. The CDR3 is 19 amino acids. The germline CDR1 and CDR2 sequences are LNHDA and SQIVND (reference sequence). Trimming removed 2 bases from V and 6 bases from J; junction bases left unmatched: 17. CDR3 amino acids: CASSIRGLGDRGRWDTQYF. The CDR3 coding sequence is TGTGCCAGTAGTATAAGGGGCTTAGGTGACAGGGGGCGCTGGGATACGCAGTATTTT.

The chain combines TRBV28 with TRBJ2-4; TRBD2 agrees at 8 bases. Germline trimming cut 3 bases from V and 0 bases from J; bases unmatched to any gene: 16. Germline V gene data show CDR1 as MDHEN and CDR2 as SYDVKM. The CDR3 covers 20 residues. CDR3 region: CASSLKRERGELLAKNIQYF. The CDR3 DNA reads as TGTGCCAGCAGTTTGAAGCGGGAGAGGGGGGAACTTTTAGCCAAAAACATTCAGTACTTC.

This clone came up once. The chain combines TRBV7-2 with TRBJ2-7; 7 bases map to TRBD1. V shed 4 bases and J 3 bases; nucleotides not matched to a gene: 15. CDR3 size: 17 residues. The germline V gene encodes CDR1 SGHTA and CDR2 FQGNSA. This CDR3 reads CASSYKPSTGSDYEQYF. The CDR3 DNA reads as TGTGCCAGCAGCTACAAACCGTCGACAGGGTCCGACTACGAGCAGTACTTC.

The V call is TRBV15, the J call TRBJ1-2; the match to TRBD1 covers 12 bases. J lost 6 bases, V lost 4 bases, and 3 bases had no gene match. The CDR3 has 14 residues. Germline V gene lookup returns CDR1 LNHNV and CDR2 YYDKDF (reference sequence). CDR3 DNA: TGTGCCACCAGCACCGGGACAGGGGGCCATGGCTACACCTTC. It specifies CATSTGTGGHGYTF.

The chain is built from TRBV24-1 and TRBJ2-5; TRBD1 matches at 7 bases. The CDR3 is made up of 12 amino acids. V trimming: 9 bases; J trimming: 7 bases; junction bases outside the gene matches: 7. Germline-derived CDR1 and CDR2 are KGHDR and SFDVKD. In nucleotides, the CDR3 is TGTGCCACCGCGACAGGGATTATGACCCAGTACTTC. The encoded protein is CATATGIMTQYF.

The chain links TRBV27 to TRBJ2-2, with 9 nucleotides matching TRBD2. Germline V CDR1 and CDR2: MNHEY, SMNVEV (reference sequence). The ends lost 5 bases at V and 4 bases at J; junction bases unmatched: 2. The CDR3 totals 14 residues. DNA for the CDR3: TGTGCCAGCAGTCTAGCGGGAAGCACCGGGGAGCTGTTTTTT. As protein: CASSLAGSTGELFF.

The chain has TRBV27 and TRBJ1-5, with no clear D. V was shortened by 3 bases and J by 3 bases, with 12 bases between the two germline ends. Germline loops: CDR1 MNHEY, CDR2 SMNVEV (reference sequence). The CDR3 is 15 residues long. CDR3 sequence (DNA): TGTGCCAGCAGTTTTGGACTAACCTCCAATCAGCCCCAGCATTTT. Translating gives CASSFGLTSNQPQHF.

The chain uses TRBV28 and TRBJ1-1; D may be TRBD1 (6 bases). This CDR3 region has 14 residues. The germline V gene encodes CDR1 MDHEN and CDR2 SYDVKM. Trimming shortened V by 2 bases and J by 5 bases, and 12 bases separated the two germline ends. The CDR3: CASSLPGVGTEAFF. The CDR3 DNA sequence: TGTGCCAGCAGTTTACCAGGGGTTGGGACTGAAGCTTTCTTT. Full variable domain (rest looked up from reference TRBV28 and TRBJ1-1): DVKVTQSSRYLVKRTGEKVFLECVQDMDHENMFWYRQDPGLGLRLIYFSYDVKMKEKGDIPEGYSVSREKKERFSLILESASTNQTSMYLCASSLPGVGTEAFFGQGTRLTVV.

Here the CDR3 DNA reads TGTGCCAGCAGCTTGGGCGGGTTCACCGGGGAGCTGTTTTTT. Amino acid sequence: CASSLGGFTGELFF. This rearrangement joins TRBV5-4 to TRBJ2-2; tentatively, D is TRBD2 (5 bases). The CDR3 spans 14 residues. The V gene's germline CDR1 is SGHNT and CDR2 YYREEE (reference sequence). Trimming cost V 0 bases and J 4 bases, with 7 bases left between them.

This rearrangement joins TRBV18 to TRBJ1-1; 7 positions agree with TRBD1. Germline loops: CDR1 KGHSH, CDR2 LQKENI. V trimming: 2 bases; J trimming: 6 bases; junction bases outside the gene matches: 6. This CDR3 has 14 residues. CDR3 DNA: TGTGCCAGCTCACCAGGACAGGAGGGGGCTGAAGCTTTCTTT. This encodes CASSPGQEGAEAFF. Full variable domain (remainder filled in from reference TRBV18 and TRBJ1-1): NAGVMQNPRHLVRRRGQEARLRCSPMKGHSHVYWYRQLPEEGLKFMVYLQKENIIDESGMPKERFSAEFPKEGPSILRIQQVVRGDSAAYFCASSPGQEGAEAFFGQGTRLTVV.

The chain joins TRBV28 to TRBJ1-6, with 7 bases fitting TRBD1. V shed 6 bases and J 7 bases; nucleotides not matched to a gene: 6. Germline V CDR1 and CDR2: MDHEN, SYDVKM. The CDR3 loop spans 14 amino acids. The CDR3 nucleotides read TGTGCCAGCAGGCGGACAGGCAGCAATTCACCCCTCCACTTT. Protein sequence: CASRRTGSNSPLHF.

This sequence joins TRBV7-9 and TRBJ2-1, with 11 bases lining up with TRBD2. Looked up from germline, CDR1 is SEHNR and CDR2 is FQNEAQ (reference sequence). The CDR3 runs 16 residues. Trimming took 5 bases from V and 9 from J; bases not matched to a gene: 12. The chain's CDR3 is CASSPLLAGVGTEQFF. CDR3 nucleotides: TGTGCCAGCAGCCCCCTACTAGCGGGAGTGGGCACTGAGCAGTTCTTC.

The gene calls are TRBV6-4 and TRBJ1-2, with 7 bases fitting TRBD1. With 0 bases clipped from V and 0 bases from J, the junction kept 13 bases outside the gene matches. CDR1 MRHNA and CDR2 SNTAGT come from the germline V gene. The CDR3 runs 19 residues. CDR3 DNA: TGTGCCAGCAGTGACTCGAGCCGGGACAGCGTAACAGCTAACTATGGCTACACCTTC. It is translated as CASSDSSRDSVTANYGYTF.

This chain links TRBV18 with TRBJ2-5; D remains unclear. Germline lookup yields CDR1 KGHSH and CDR2 LQKENI. V was pared by 1 base and J by 3 bases, with 6 bases between. The CDR3 consists of 13 residues. The CDR3 DNA follows: TGTGCCAGCTCACCACGAACAGAAGAGACCCAGTACTTC. Protein product: CASSPRTEETQYF.

The rearrangement links TRBV5-3 to TRBJ2-7; D remains ambiguous. TRBV5-3 is marked as an open reading frame, function uncertain. The V gene lost 7 bases and the J gene lost 1 base, with 15 bases spanning the gap. The CDR3 has 14 amino acids. The CDR3, as DNA: TGTGCCAGACCTGTTATCACAGTTTCCTACGAGCAGTACTTC. This translates into CARPVITVSYEQYF.